Given below is one TCR beta chain in context. CDR1 and CDR2 (germline): SGDLS, YYNGEE. The CDR3 contains 15 residues. The junction had 6 bases not matched to a gene; V was cut back by 5 bases and J by 2 bases. This entry comes from a study of CD8 T cells in Susac syndrome. Reverse transcription used roughly 0.45 to 1 ug RNA and random hexamers. Each CDR3 protein is one row after TCRdb ran MiXCR on the immunoSEQ multiplex PCR reads. The sample shows about 150,000 distinct CDR3 sequences, about 94% of them seen only once. The specimen sequenced was CD8+ T cells from PBMCs. The receptor comes from a human donor with multiple sclerosis. The V gene is TRBV9, the J gene TRBJ1-5; 8 nucleotides align to TRBD1. CDR3 DNA sequence: TGTGCCAGCAGTTCAGGGGGCGCCGGCAATCAGCCCCAGCATTTT. This codes for CASSSGGAGNQPQHF.